The 26 T cell receptor beta chains below all came from one sample that was sequenced in a study of neurological immune-mediated disorders. The time point: longitudinal time-point 1 (baseline). TCRdb re-called the 5' RACE reads through MiXCR, storing one row per CDR3 protein. The sample comprises 71,000 or so distinct CDR3 sequences, about 13% of which are singletons, and around 4.3% rests with the top ten. The specimen was PBMCs. The receptor set was obtained from a female donor with HTLV-1-associated myelopathy (HAM/TSP).

This clonotype was seen repeatedly, ten times or more. This chain connects TRBV4-1 to TRBJ2-7, with D possibly being TRBD1 or TRBD2 (6 bases each). The germline V gene encodes CDR1 MGHRA and CDR2 YSYEKL. This CDR3 is built from 16 residues. Deletions cut 1 base from V and 0 bases from J, with 13 bases between. DNA for the CDR3: TGCGCCAGCAGCCAAGTCGGTCGGGGGCACTCCTACGAGCAGTACTTC. Its translation: CASSQVGRGHSYEQYF.

Worth noting for this clonotype: With a much larger clone just one base away, this may be a read error. The V gene is TRBV18, the J gene TRBJ2-4; D uncertain. Germline CDR1 reads KGHSH; CDR2 reads LQKENI. The CDR3 spans 14 residues. V was shortened by 3 bases and J by 0 bases, with 6 bases between the two germline ends. CDR3 bases: TGTGCCAGCTCACCGGAACTAGCCAAAAACATTCAGTACTTC. Its translation: CASSPELAKNIQYF.

This clonotype was recorded at least ten times. The V and J genes are TRBV4-1 and TRBJ2-1; D may be TRBD2 (6 bases). The ends were cut back, 0 bases at V and 5 bases at J, with 14 bases in the middle. This CDR3 contains 16 residues. Germline V lookup: CDR1 MGHRA, CDR2 YSYEKL. CDR3 nucleotide sequence: TGCGCCAGCAGCCAAGATAAGTGGCGGGGAGACAATGAGCAGTTCTTC. It yields the protein CASSQDKWRGDNEQFF.

In its sample, this clonotype was seen many times. The chain combines TRBV5-6 with TRBJ2-5; D is perhaps TRBD2 (5 bases). Germline V lookup: CDR1 SGHDT, CDR2 YYEEEE. V lost 3 bases to trimming and J lost 7 bases, with 7 bases between them. This CDR3 spans 11 amino acids. The CDR3 loop is CASSSRGTQYF. The CDR3 coding sequence is TGTGCCAGCAGCTCCCGGGGGACCCAGTACTTC.

Ten or more counts support this clonotype. The chain employs TRBV11-2 and TRBJ2-1; the match to TRBD1 covers 7 bases. The CDR3 consists of 15 residues. The trim removed 2 bases at V and 10 bases at J, leaving 11 bases unmatched. Germline lookup yields CDR1 SGHAT and CDR2 FQNNGV. CDR3 in amino acids: CASSLQGQSGGEQFF. The CDR3 nucleotides are TGTGCCAGCAGCTTACAGGGACAGTCTGGTGGGGAGCAGTTCTTC.

In its sample, this clonotype was seen once. Given a much more abundant clone one base away, this may be a read error. This chain joins TRBV12-3 or TRBV12-4 and TRBJ1-1; tentative D call: TRBD1 (5 bases). Trimming pared 6 bases from V and 0 bases from J, leaving 11 bases between. The CDR3 contains 14 residues. CDR3 bases: TGTGCCAGCAGGGGGGTGAACATGAACACTGAAGCTTTCTTT. This gives the protein CASRGVNMNTEAFF.

This clonotype was seen ten or more times. Here the CDR3 reads CASRTGSGGDYEQYF. Here the CDR3 DNA reads TGTGCCAGCAGGACGGGGTCAGGGGGCGACTACGAGCAGTACTTC. The genes are TRBV6-5 and TRBJ2-7; 8 nucleotides match TRBD1. This CDR3 has 15 residues. The V and J ends lost 6 bases and 3 bases, in that order; junction bases with no gene match: 10. The germline V gene encodes CDR1 MNHEY and CDR2 SVGAGI.

This clonotype showed up many times. The chain employs TRBV5-1 and TRBJ1-1; no firm D call. V lost 4 bases to trimming and J lost 2 bases, with 12 bases between them. This CDR3 has 14 amino acids. The germline CDR1 and CDR2 sequences are SGHRS and YFSETQ. CDR3: CASSLGSANTEAFF. CDR3 bases: TGCGCCAGCAGCCTCGGGTCGGCTAACACTGAAGCTTTCTTT.

This clonotype was seen ten or more times. This chain joins TRBV7-8 and TRBJ2-3; D gene unclear. Germline lookup yields CDR1 SGHVS and CDR2 FQNEAQ. V was shortened by 1 base and J by 8 bases, with 7 bases between the two germline ends. The CDR3 totals 12 residues. CDR3: CASSLDAGTQYF. The DNA for the CDR3 is TGTGCCAGCAGCTTAGACGCCGGTACGCAGTATTTT.

This clonotype was counted many times. The chain links TRBV6-5 to TRBJ1-6; no firm D call. This CDR3 has 17 residues. Between the trimmed V and J ends, which lost 0 bases and 0 bases, there was a span of 9 bases. Germline CDR1 MNHEY, CDR2 SVGAGI. The CDR3 reads CASSYSTESSYNSPLHF. Here the CDR3 DNA reads TGTGCCAGCAGTTACTCAACCGAGAGCTCCTATAATTCACCCCTCCACTTT.

This clonotype was seen many times. The rearrangement uses TRBV5-1 and TRBJ1-4, with 7 bases that match TRBD1. The V segment lost 0 bases and the J segment 10 bases; nucleotides outside the gene matches: 15. The length of the CDR3 is 17 residues. The germline V gene has CDR1 SGHRS and CDR2 YFSETQ. CDR3 sequence reads: CASSLDATNRDSGKLFF. The CDR3 region has the DNA TGCGCCAGCAGCTTGGACGCAACAAACCGGGACAGTGGAAAACTGTTTTTT. Using reference TRBV5-1 and TRBJ1-4 for the parts outside the CDR3, the full variable domain is KAGVTQTPRYLIKTRGQQVTLSCSPISGHRSVSWYQQTPGQGLQFLFEYFSETQRNKGNFPGRFSGRQFSNSRSEMNVSTLELGDSALYLCASSLDATNRDSGKLFFGSGTQLSVL.

This clonotype was found a few times. This rearrangement joins TRBV5-5 to TRBJ2-3, with D unresolved. The germline gives CDR1 SGHKS, CDR2 YYEKEE (reference sequence). V was shortened by 4 bases and J by 2 bases, with 5 bases between the two germline ends. The CDR3 has 12 amino acids. The CDR3 DNA sequence: TGTGCCAGCAGCCCCACCACAGATACGCAGTATTTT. It is translated as CASSPTTDTQYF.

This clonotype was seen at least ten times. The V gene is TRBV12-3 or TRBV12-4, the J gene TRBJ2-1; 10 bases align to TRBD2. Trimming took 5 bases from V and 6 from J; bases not matched to a gene: 4. The CDR3 covers 14 residues. CDR3 DNA: TGTGCCAGCAGTAACCTAGCGGGGGTCAATGAGCAGTTCTTC. Translation: CASSNLAGVNEQFF.

Only a few counts were recorded for this clonotype. This chain uses TRBV12-3 or TRBV12-4 with TRBJ2-1, with TRBD1 matching 9 bases. The ends lost 5 bases at V and 1 base at J; junction bases unmatched: 3. The CDR3 has 15 amino acids. The CDR3 protein is CASSEDRGSYNEQFF. The DNA of the CDR3 is TGTGCCAGCAGTGAGGACAGGGGTTCCTACAATGAGCAGTTCTTC.

In this sample, this clonotype turned up many times. This chain links TRBV5-1 with TRBJ1-3; no clear D. V was trimmed by 0 bases and J by 2 bases, leaving 6 bases between them. This CDR3 is built from 14 residues. The germline CDR1 and CDR2 sequences are SGHRS and YFSETQ. CDR3 DNA sequence: TGCGCCAGCAGCTTGGACACAACTGGAAACACCATATATTTT. This encodes CASSLDTTGNTIYF.

Remarks on this clonotype: The junction and the germline gene differ at one end; a read error may be behind it. The J gene is TRBJ2-7, the V gene TRBV20-1; D is undetermined. The CDR3 runs 14 residues. The germline CDR1 and CDR2 sequences are DFQATT and SNEGSKA (reference sequence). CDR3 sequence: CNARDLVGSNEQYF. The CDR3 region has the DNA TGCAATGCTAGAGATCTGGTGGGCTCAAATGAGCAGTACTTC.

This clonotype was found many times. The rearrangement joins TRBV28 to TRBJ2-7; D remains unclear. Per the germline V gene, CDR1 is MDHEN and CDR2 is SYDVKM. This CDR3 region has 12 residues. Trimming removed 4 bases at V and 4 bases at J, with 8 bases between. The CDR3 DNA reads as TGTGCCAGCAGTTCCCCCCCTTACGAGCAGTACTTC. Translated, it gives CASSSPPYEQYF.

This clonotype has at least ten counts. The rearrangement uses TRBV5-6 and TRBJ2-1; no clear D. V lost 5 bases, J lost 10 bases, and 22 bases lay in between. This CDR3 region has 15 residues. Per the germline V gene, CDR1 is SGHDT and CDR2 is YYEEEE. CDR3 sequence reads: CASSSTSPFKLEQFF. The CDR3 DNA reads as TGTGCCAGCAGTTCCACATCGCCGTTTAAGCTCGAGCAGTTCTTC.

This clonotype was observed many times. The CDR3 coding sequence is TGTGCCAGCAGCGATACAGGGACAGATACGCAGTATTTT. Its translation: CASSDTGTDTQYF. The chain combines TRBV5-6 with TRBJ2-3, with TRBD1 as a possible D gene (6 bases). The CDR3 contains 13 residues. Germline CDR1 reads SGHDT; CDR2 reads YYEEEE. The V gene lost 4 bases and the J gene lost 3 bases, with 9 bases spanning the gap.

This clonotype has a count of ten or more. The V gene is TRBV27, the J gene TRBJ2-3; D unresolved. This CDR3 has 12 residues. V shed 7 bases and J shed 2 bases, with 7 bases lying between them. The germline V gene encodes CDR1 MNHEY and CDR2 SMNVEV (reference sequence). CDR3 protein: CASIDVTDTQYF. The CDR3 nucleotides read TGTGCCAGCATAGACGTCACAGATACGCAGTATTTT.

This clonotype appeared many times. The genes are TRBV6-5 and TRBJ2-2; 8 nucleotides match TRBD1. Germline lookup yields CDR1 MNHEY and CDR2 SVGAGI. V shed 6 bases and J 1 base; nucleotides not matched to a gene: 7. The CDR3 is made up of 16 amino acids. CDR3 nucleotides: TGTGCCAGCAGCGGGGCCGGGACAGGGAACACCGGGGAGCTGTTTTTT. It specifies CASSGAGTGNTGELFF.

V usage is TRBV29-1 and J usage is TRBJ2-1; D is possibly TRBD1 (5 bases). The length of the CDR3 is 13 residues. CDR1 and CDR2 from the germline V gene are SQVTM and ANQGSEA. V lost 4 bases, J lost 8 bases, and 15 bases lay in between. CDR3 sequence reads: CSVVGVGLDEQFF. The DNA of the CDR3 is TGCAGCGTTGTTGGCGTGGGGCTTGATGAGCAGTTCTTC.

This clonotype has ten or more counts. The chain employs TRBV5-1 and TRBJ1-2; D unclear. V was pared by 0 bases and J by 5 bases, with 14 bases between. Germline-derived CDR1 and CDR2 are SGHRS and YFSETQ. There are 15 residues in the CDR3. The CDR3 nucleotides are TGCGCCAGCAGCTTGGCCCCGGGCATTCTTTATGGCTACACCTTC. It yields the protein CASSLAPGILYGYTF.

This clonotype has a count of ten or more. V usage is TRBV25-1 and J usage is TRBJ2-2; 7 nucleotides agree with TRBD2. The germline V gene encodes CDR1 MGHDK and CDR2 SYGVNS. The CDR3 sequence is 16 residues long. Unmatched junction bases numbered 12, after V lost 5 bases and J lost 6 bases. As DNA, the CDR3 is TGTGCCAGCAGTCTGGGAGGGAGGGTATATGCCGGGGAGCTGTTTTTT. Protein sequence: CASSLGGRVYAGELFF. The entire variable domain, with the rest obtained from reference TRBV25-1 and TRBJ2-2, is as follows: EADIYQTPRYLVIGTGKKITLECSQTMGHDKMYWYQQDPGMELHLIHYSYGVNSTEKGDLSSESTVSRIRTEHFPLTLESARPSHTSQYLCASSLGGRVYAGELFFGEGSRLTVL.

This clonotype has ten or more counts. V and J are TRBV5-6 and TRBJ2-5, with 8 positions matching TRBD2. With 1 base clipped from V and 2 bases from J, the junction kept 7 bases outside the gene matches. Per germline, CDR1 SGHDT and CDR2 YYEEEE. The CDR3 runs to 16 residues. The chain's CDR3 is CASSLLLAGTQETQYF. CDR3 bases: TGTGCCAGCAGCTTGTTGTTAGCGGGGACACAAGAGACCCAGTACTTC.

This clonotype was picked up many times. The V and J genes are TRBV20-1 and TRBJ2-2, with TRBD1 as a possible D gene (6 bases). Germline V gene data show CDR1 as DFQATT and CDR2 as SNEGSKA (reference sequence). This CDR3 has 14 amino acids. The V end lost 5 bases, the J end lost 3 bases, and 13 bases lay between the germline ends. The CDR3 DNA follows: TGCAGTGCTTCCCAGGGGTTCGACACCGGGGAGCTGTTTTTT. Amino acids: CSASQGFDTGELFF.